The 11 T cell receptor beta chains listed next were all sequenced from one sample in a study of blood T cell repertoires in COVID-19. Produced via immunoSEQ multiplex PCR; TCRdb's table is partial and in-frame only. The table has some 31,000 clones, 85% to 90% seen once. Sequenced sample: peripheral blood. Source of these receptors: a woman aged 60-70 years with active COVID-19.

The chain combines TRBV14 with TRBJ2-3, with TRBD2 as a possible D gene (8 bases). CDR3 size: 16 residues. V was pared by 7 bases and J by 4 bases, with 21 bases between. Looked up from germline, CDR1 is SGHDN and CDR2 is FVKESK. The CDR3 is CASNRAGGLVSDTQYF. The CDR3, as DNA: TGTGCCAGCAACCGCGCAGGGGGACTAGTCTCAGATACGCAGTATTTT.

CDR3 amino acids: CASSRGQGYNEQFF. Written as DNA, the CDR3 is TGTGCCAGCAGTCGCGGACAGGGATACAATGAGCAGTTCTTC. This sequence joins TRBV3-1 (or the pseudogene TRBV3-2) and TRBJ2-1, with 8 bases aligning to TRBD1. With 6 bases clipped from V and 4 bases from J, the junction kept 5 bases outside the gene matches. The germline V gene encodes CDR1 LGHDT and CDR2 YNNKEL (reference sequence). The CDR3 runs to 14 residues.

The V gene is TRBV7-9, the J gene TRBJ2-1; D gene unclear. The CDR3 contains 13 residues. CDR1 SEHNR and CDR2 FQNEAQ come from the germline V gene (reference sequence). Between the trimmed V and J ends, which lost 3 bases and 10 bases, there was a span of 13 bases. The CDR3 region has the DNA TGTGCCAGCAGCTTTTTAACAGTGGGCGAGCAGTTCTTC. It yields the protein CASSFLTVGEQFF.

The rearrangement links TRBV10-3 to TRBJ1-1, with TRBD1 identical over 7 bases. Germline CDR1 ENHRY, CDR2 SYGVKD. V lost 4 bases and J lost 2; bases outside the gene matches: 7. CDR3 size: 15 residues. CDR3 DNA: TGTGCCATCAGTGGGGACAGTTTCCCTAACACTGAAGCTTTCTTT. Translation: CAISGDSFPNTEAFF.

The chain joins TRBV20-1 to TRBJ1-1; D unclear. Germline assignment: CDR1 DFQATT and CDR2 SNEGSKA (reference sequence). CDR3 size: 11 residues. V lost 0 bases to trimming and J lost 8 bases, with 7 bases between them. As DNA, the CDR3 is TGCAGTGCTAGAGATAGGAGGGAAGCTTTCTTT. Amino acids: CSARDRREAFF.

The table lists this clone with a count of one. The V call is TRBV5-1, the J call TRBJ2-3; D might be TRBD2 (6 bases). Germline values: CDR1 SGHRS, CDR2 YFSETQ. The CDR3 is 14 amino acids. V lost 0 bases and J lost 5, with 10 bases in between. The CDR3 DNA is TGCGCCAGCAGCTTGGGGGACTTAGAAGATACGCAGTATTTT. Its protein product is CASSLGDLEDTQYF.

A few counts support this clone. The CDR3 region is CASSAYRVDGYTF. As DNA, the CDR3 is TGTGCCAGCAGTGCTTACAGGGTCGATGGCTACACCTTC. The rearrangement uses TRBV2 and TRBJ1-2, with D perhaps TRBD1 (6 bases). Germline CDR1 is SNHLY and CDR2 is FYNNEI. Trimming cost V 4 bases and J 6 bases, with 12 bases left between them. The CDR3 extends over 13 amino acids.

The rearrangement uses TRBV18 and TRBJ2-2; TRBD2 is a possible D gene (5 bases). Germline-derived CDR1 and CDR2 are KGHSH and LQKENI. The CDR3 loop spans 16 amino acids. V lost 3 bases to trimming and J lost 1 base, with 12 bases between them. The CDR3 region has the DNA TGTGCCAGCTCACCGTCTCGCGGGCGGAACACCGGGGAGCTGTTTTTT. This translates into CASSPSRGRNTGELFF.

The J gene is TRBJ2-1, the V gene TRBV7-2, with D unresolved. This CDR3 is 14 amino acids long. With 1 base removed from V and 4 bases from J, the gap between germline ends came to 8 bases. Germline V CDR1 and CDR2: SGHTA, FQGNSA. CDR3 sequence: CASSLGVSYNEQFF. CDR3 nucleotide sequence: TGTGCCAGCAGCTTAGGAGTGTCTTACAATGAGCAGTTCTTC. Variable domain in full (rest from reference TRBV7-2 and TRBJ2-1): GAGVSQSPSNKVTEKGKDVELRCDPISGHTALYWYRQSLGQGLEFLIYFQGNSAPDKSGLPSDRFSAERTGGSVSTLTIQRTQQEDSAVYLCASSLGVSYNEQFFGPGTRLTVL.

CDR3: CASSSGANTGELFF. CDR3 sequence (DNA): TGTGCCAGCAGCTCCGGAGCGAACACCGGGGAGCTGTTTTTT. The gene calls are TRBV7-3 and TRBJ2-2, with D unresolved. V dropped 4 bases and J dropped 0 bases, with 6 bases sitting between them. Germline V lookup: CDR1 SGHTA, CDR2 FQGTGA. The CDR3 totals 14 residues.

The count of this clone is one. V is TRBV4-1 and J is TRBJ2-1; 11 positions agree with TRBD2. Germline CDR1 MGHRA, CDR2 YSYEKL. The CDR3 has 18 residues. V lost 1 base to trimming and J lost 8 bases; unmatched junction nucleotides: 13. The CDR3 sequence is CASSQVAVISGRADEQFF. Written as DNA, the CDR3 is TGCGCCAGCAGCCAAGTCGCCGTAATTAGCGGGAGGGCCGATGAGCAGTTCTTC.